Listed below are T cell receptor beta chains from one sample, sequenced in a study of T cell responses to AZD1222 COVID-19 vaccine. Some clones are missing from TCRdb's copy, which holds only in-frame ones; the method was immunoSEQ multiplex PCR. The sample lists about 120,000 clones, about 92% occurring once. Sequenced here: peripheral blood, sampled on day 0 of AZD1222 vaccination. These TCRs come from an adult in good health. Each CDR3 is given with its conserved first and last residue. Fields, in order: clone size, J gene, V gene, D gene, CDR3 protein, CDR3 DNA. D genes are given only for firm matches. Size tells how often a clone was seen (once, few, many) or the class of an expanded clone, and some rows leave it out.

>-|TRBJ2-2|TRBV6-5|-
CASSYSTRNTGELFF
TGTGCCAGCAGTTACTCCACAAGGAACACCGGGGAGCTGTTTTTT
>-|TRBJ1-3|TRBV30|-
CAWALRTAGNTIYF
TGTGCCTGGGCCCTCAGGACAGCTGGAAACACCATATATTTT
>-|TRBJ2-7|TRBV20-1|TRBD1
CSAGQAHEQYF
TGCAGTGCCGGACAGGCTCACGAGCAGTACTTC
>-|TRBJ2-7|TRBV7-2|-
CASSLTGSSYEQYF
TGTGCCAGCAGCCTCACGGGCAGCTCCTACGAGCAGTACTTC
>-|TRBJ2-1|TRBV7-9|-
CASSLVVSDEQFF
TGTGCCAGCAGCTTAGTAGTGAGCGATGAGCAGTTCTTC
>-|TRBJ2-3|TRBV5-1|-
CASSKDDSIYTDTQYF
TGCGCCAGCAGCAAAGATGACAGTATCTACACAGATACGCAGTATTTT
>-|TRBJ2-1|TRBV5-1|TRBD2
CASSLAGAYNEQFF
TGCGCCAGCAGCTTAGCGGGGGCCTACAATGAGCAGTTCTTC
>-|TRBJ1-5|TRBV5-6|-
CASSRQFFNQPQHF
TGTGCCAGCAGCCGACAGTTCTTCAATCAGCCCCAGCATTTT
>once|TRBJ2-2|TRBV27|-
CASGTGFFPGELFF
TGTGCCAGCGGTACAGGGTTCTTCCCCGGGGAGCTGTTTTTT
>-|TRBJ1-1|TRBV2|TRBD1
CASAMRQGYTEAFF
TGTGCCAGCGCGATGAGACAGGGGTACACTGAAGCTTTCTTT
>-|TRBJ2-3|TRBV6-2/TRBV6-3|-
CASSYPTGVGADTQYF
TGTGCCAGCAGTTACCCCACGGGAGTAGGGGCAGATACGCAGTATTTT
>-|TRBJ2-5|TRBV5-6|-
CASTRAAGGSVETQYF
TGTGCCAGCACCCGAGCGGCCGGCGGGTCCGTCGAGACCCAGTACTTC
>-|TRBJ2-7|TRBV13|-
CATRGGPHEQYF
TGTGCCACGAGGGGGGGGCCACACGAGCAGTACTTC
>-|TRBJ1-2|TRBV6-5|TRBD1
CASSYFTGVEGYTF
TGTGCCAGCAGTTACTTTACAGGGGTGGAAGGCTACACCTTC
>-|TRBJ2-1|TRBV24-1|-
CATSDQGGGLNEQFF
TGTGCCACCAGTGACCAGGGGGGGGGCCTTAATGAGCAGTTCTTC
>-|TRBJ2-7|TRBV30|TRBD1
CAWSPGGPFYEQYF
TGTGCCTGGTCACCAGGGGGCCCCTTCTACGAGCAGTACTTC
>-|TRBJ1-1|TRBV6-5|TRBD1
CASRTTGSNTEAFF
TGTGCCAGCCGAACGACAGGGTCGAACACTGAAGCTTTCTTT
>-|TRBJ1-2|TRBV5-6|-
CASSFDRDGYTF
TGTGCCAGCAGCTTTGATAGAGATGGCTACACCTTC
>-|TRBJ1-2|TRBV29-1|-
CSVIITSYGYTF
TGCAGCGTTATAATTACCTCTTATGGCTACACCTTC
>-|TRBJ1-1|TRBV28|-
CASRPLLGATEAFF
TGTGCCAGCAGGCCTCTTCTTGGGGCGACTGAAGCTTTCTTT
>-|TRBJ1-2|TRBV27|TRBD1
CASSLQGAPTQKIANYGYTF
TGTGCCAGCAGTTTACAGGGGGCGCCTACCCAAAAAATAGCTAACTATGGCTACACCTTC
>-|TRBJ2-2|TRBV24-1|TRBD2
CATSDPTSGMSTGELFF
TGTGCCACCAGTGATCCGACTAGCGGGATGAGCACCGGGGAGCTGTTTTTT
>-|TRBJ1-5|TRBV19|-
CASSVTGSEPQHF
TGTGCCAGTAGTGTCACAGGGTCGGAGCCCCAGCATTTT
>-|TRBJ2-7|TRBV29-1|-
CSVGPLTDSGEQYF
TGCAGCGTGGGCCCTCTGACAGATAGTGGCGAGCAGTACTTC
>-|TRBJ2-7|TRBV15|TRBD2
CATSTGRGLASDEQYF
TGTGCCACCAGCACAGGGCGGGGACTAGCGTCGGACGAGCAGTACTTC
>-|TRBJ1-1|TRBV3-1/TRBV3-2|TRBD1
CASSQVKSWTGKAFF
TGTGCCAGCAGCCAAGTTAAATCTTGGACAGGGAAAGCTTTCTTT
>-|TRBJ1-4|TRBV4-3|-
CASSQASIATNEKLFF
TGCGCCAGCAGCCAAGCCAGTATAGCAACTAATGAAAAACTGTTTTTT
>-|TRBJ2-3|TRBV6-2/TRBV6-3|-
CASSYEGPDTQYF
TGTGCCAGCAGTTATGAGGGCCCAGATACGCAGTATTTT
>few|TRBJ1-5|TRBV27|-
CASSPGTENQPQHF
TGTGCCAGCAGCCCCGGGACCGAGAATCAGCCCCAGCATTTT
>-|TRBJ1-1|TRBV19|-
CASSIEQGYMNTEAFF
TGTGCCAGTAGTATAGAGCAAGGCTACATGAACACTGAAGCTTTCTTT
>-|TRBJ2-2|TRBV27|-
CASSLSPVGTNTGELFF
TGTGCCAGCAGTTTATCCCCCGTCGGAACGAACACCGGGGAGCTGTTTTTT
>few|TRBJ1-6|TRBV5-1|TRBD1
CASSTRTGDNSPLHF
TGCGCCAGCAGCACCCGGACAGGGGATAATTCACCCCTCCACTTT
>-|TRBJ1-2|TRBV6-2/TRBV6-3|TRBD1
CASSHGQAGLSDYGYTF
TGTGCCAGCAGTCATGGACAGGCGGGTTTGTCTGACTATGGCTACACCTTC
>few|TRBJ2-3|TRBV27|TRBD2
CASKGAGLAGPDTQYF
TGTGCCAGCAAGGGTGCGGGACTAGCGGGACCAGATACGCAGTATTTT
>-|TRBJ2-3|TRBV6-2/TRBV6-3|TRBD2
CASSYPSGGRNANTDTQYF
TGTGCCAGCAGTTACCCTAGCGGGGGGAGGAATGCGAACACAGATACGCAGTATTTT
>-|TRBJ1-2|TRBV7-9|-
CASSLGQARTGYTF
TGTGCCAGCAGCTTAGGACAGGCCAGGACTGGCTACACCTTC
>-|TRBJ2-1|TRBV7-2|TRBD1
CASSPPDRGHNEQFF
TGTGCCAGCAGCCCCCCGGACAGGGGGCACAATGAGCAGTTCTTC
>-|TRBJ2-1|TRBV11-2|TRBD2
CASSLTSGGGDEQFF
TGTGCCAGCAGCTTAACTAGCGGGGGAGGGGATGAGCAGTTCTTC
>-|TRBJ2-6|TRBV10-2|-
CASSESGSGANVLTF
TGCGCCAGCAGTGAGTCGGGCTCTGGGGCCAACGTCCTGACTTTC
>-|TRBJ2-7|TRBV3-1/TRBV3-2|-
CASSQASEQYF
TGTGCCAGCAGCCAAGCTAGCGAGCAGTACTTC
>-|TRBJ1-2|TRBV2|-
CASSLGGLNYGYTF
TGTGCCAGCAGTCTCGGGGGACTAAACTATGGCTACACCTTC
>-|TRBJ1-1|TRBV4-3|-
CASSQEDTNTEAFF
TGCGCCAGCAGCCAAGAAGATACGAACACTGAAGCTTTCTTT
>-|TRBJ2-3|TRBV2|TRBD1
CASSEARGTDTQYF
TGTGCCAGCAGTGAGGCCAGGGGGACAGATACGCAGTATTTT
>-|TRBJ2-1|TRBV24-1|-
CATSDQGGPSPMEQFF
TGTGCCACCAGTGACCAAGGGGGGCCCTCCCCTATGGAGCAGTTCTTC
>-|TRBJ2-5|TRBV20-1|-
CSAIHETQYF
TGCAGTGCTATACATGAGACCCAGTACTTC
>-|TRBJ2-7|TRBV5-1|-
CASSLGGSTYEQYF
TGCGCCAGCAGCTTGGGTGGCAGTACCTACGAGCAGTACTTC
>once|TRBJ2-7|TRBV6-1|-
CASSETGQLEQYF
TGTGCCAGCAGTGAAACGGGCCAGCTCGAGCAGTACTTC
>-|TRBJ2-1|TRBV9|TRBD1
CASSVEGDSSYNEQFF
TGTGCCAGCAGCGTAGAGGGGGACAGCTCCTACAATGAGCAGTTCTTC
>-|TRBJ1-5|TRBV7-8|-
CASSRGESHQPQHF
TGTGCCAGCAGCCGAGGGGAATCCCATCAGCCCCAGCATTTT
>-|TRBJ2-3|TRBV10-1|TRBD1
CASRVRGRYASTDTQYF
TGCGCCAGCAGGGTCAGGGGGCGGTATGCTAGCACAGATACGCAGTATTTT
>-|TRBJ2-2|TRBV6-5|-
CASSYWAGTTGELFF
TGTGCCAGCAGTTACTGGGCCGGGACCACCGGGGAGCTGTTTTTT
>-|TRBJ1-2|TRBV6-2/TRBV6-3|-
CASSYSGNYGYTF
TGTGCCAGCAGTTACTCAGGGAACTATGGCTACACCTTC
>-|TRBJ1-1|TRBV28|-
CASSFMAGPREAFF
TGTGCCAGCAGTTTTATGGCAGGGCCTCGTGAAGCTTTCTTT
>-|TRBJ1-3|TRBV7-5|-
CARSPVGGNLSGNTIYF
TGTGCCAGAAGCCCCGTGGGTGGGAATCTCTCTGGAAACACCATATATTTT
>few|TRBJ1-5|TRBV19|TRBD1
CASHFSTGNQPQHF
TGTGCCAGCCACTTCTCGACAGGGAATCAGCCCCAGCATTTT
>-|TRBJ1-1|TRBV6-5|-
CASRRGEGPEAFF
TGTGCCAGCAGACGGGGGGAGGGACCAGAAGCTTTCTTT
>-|TRBJ1-3|TRBV18|-
CASSPSGPSSGNTIYF
TGTGCCAGCTCACCAAGCGGGCCCAGCTCTGGAAACACCATATATTTT
>-|TRBJ1-4|TRBV3-1/TRBV3-2|-
CASSQGSTNEKLFF
TGTGCCAGCAGCCAGGGCTCAACTAATGAAAAACTGTTTTTT
>-|TRBJ1-2|TRBV6-2/TRBV6-3|-
CASSPDSSGLGYTF
TGTGCCAGCAGTCCGGACAGCTCGGGCCTCGGCTACACCTTC
>-|TRBJ1-5|TRBV2|-
CASSENLDQPQHF
TGTGCCAGCAGTGAGAATCTAGATCAGCCCCAGCATTTT